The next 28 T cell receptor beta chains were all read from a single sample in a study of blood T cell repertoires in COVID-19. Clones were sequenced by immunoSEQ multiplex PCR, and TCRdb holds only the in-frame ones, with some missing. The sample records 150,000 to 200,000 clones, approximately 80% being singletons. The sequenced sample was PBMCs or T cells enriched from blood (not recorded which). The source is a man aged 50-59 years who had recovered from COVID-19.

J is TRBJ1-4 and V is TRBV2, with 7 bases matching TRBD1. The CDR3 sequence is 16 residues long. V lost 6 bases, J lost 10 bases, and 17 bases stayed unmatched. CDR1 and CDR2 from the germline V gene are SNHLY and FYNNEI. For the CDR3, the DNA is TGTGCCAGCAGCGGAGAGGGACAGAAGCTGATAGGAAAACTGTTTTTT. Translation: CASSGEGQKLIGKLFF.

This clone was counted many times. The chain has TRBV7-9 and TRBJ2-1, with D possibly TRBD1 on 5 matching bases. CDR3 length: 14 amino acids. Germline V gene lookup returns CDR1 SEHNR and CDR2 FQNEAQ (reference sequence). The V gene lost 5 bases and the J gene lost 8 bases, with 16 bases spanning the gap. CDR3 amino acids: CASSPFDRGDEQFF. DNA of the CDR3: TGTGCCAGCAGCCCGTTTGATAGGGGTGATGAGCAGTTCTTC.

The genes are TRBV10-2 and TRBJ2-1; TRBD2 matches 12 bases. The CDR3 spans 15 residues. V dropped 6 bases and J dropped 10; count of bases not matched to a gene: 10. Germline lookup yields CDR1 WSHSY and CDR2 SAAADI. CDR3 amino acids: CASRPLRTSGEEQFF. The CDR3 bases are TGCGCCAGCAGACCCTTAAGGACTAGCGGGGAGGAGCAGTTCTTC.

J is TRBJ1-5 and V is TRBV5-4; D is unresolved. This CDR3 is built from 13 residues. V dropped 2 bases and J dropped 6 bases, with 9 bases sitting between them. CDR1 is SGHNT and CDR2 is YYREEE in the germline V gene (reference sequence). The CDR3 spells CASSLGGVQPQHF. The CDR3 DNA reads TGTGCCAGCAGCTTAGGAGGAGTTCAGCCCCAGCATTTT.

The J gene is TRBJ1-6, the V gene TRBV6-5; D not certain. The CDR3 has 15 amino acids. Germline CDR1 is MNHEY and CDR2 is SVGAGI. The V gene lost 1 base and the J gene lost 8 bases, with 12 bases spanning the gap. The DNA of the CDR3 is TGTGCCAGCAGTTACTTCTTCGAGTCGGATTCACCCCTCCACTTT. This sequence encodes CASSYFFESDSPLHF.

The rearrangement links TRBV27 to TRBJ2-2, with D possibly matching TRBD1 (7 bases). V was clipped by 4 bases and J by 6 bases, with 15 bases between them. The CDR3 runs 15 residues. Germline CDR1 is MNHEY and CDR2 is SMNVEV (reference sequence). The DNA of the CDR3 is TGTGCCAGCAGTTCAACAGGGGAGGACGCCGGGGAGCTGTTTTTT. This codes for CASSSTGEDAGELFF.

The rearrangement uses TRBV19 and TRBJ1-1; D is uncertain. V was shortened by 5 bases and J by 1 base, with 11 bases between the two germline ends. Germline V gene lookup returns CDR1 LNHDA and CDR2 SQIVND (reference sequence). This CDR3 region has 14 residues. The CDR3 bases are TGTGCCAGTAGTCCCACAGTTAAGAACACTGAAGCTTTCTTT. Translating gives CASSPTVKNTEAFF.

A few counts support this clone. In DNA form, the CDR3 reads TGTGCCAGCAGTTTAGGTTTAGGGGGAGCTTTCTTT. It is translated as CASSLGLGGAFF. This chain joins TRBV12-3 or TRBV12-4 and TRBJ1-1; tentatively, D is TRBD1 (6 bases). Trimming shortened V by 1 base and J by 10 bases, and 10 bases separated the two germline ends. This CDR3 is 12 amino acids long.

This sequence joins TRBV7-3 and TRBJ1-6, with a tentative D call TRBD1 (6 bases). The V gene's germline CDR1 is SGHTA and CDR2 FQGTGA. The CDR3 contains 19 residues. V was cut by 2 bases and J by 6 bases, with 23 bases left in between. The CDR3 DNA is TGTGCCAGCAGCTTACTAGTGACAGGATTCCTACTCCGTAATTCACCCCTCCACTTT. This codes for CASSLLVTGFLLRNSPLHF.

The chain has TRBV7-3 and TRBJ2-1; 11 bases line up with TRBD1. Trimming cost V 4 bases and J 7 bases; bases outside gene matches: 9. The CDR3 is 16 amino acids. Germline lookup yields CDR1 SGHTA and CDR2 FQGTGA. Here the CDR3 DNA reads TGTGCCAGCAGCTCGATAGGGGACAGGGGGAGGAATGAGCAGTTCTTC. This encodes CASSSIGDRGRNEQFF.

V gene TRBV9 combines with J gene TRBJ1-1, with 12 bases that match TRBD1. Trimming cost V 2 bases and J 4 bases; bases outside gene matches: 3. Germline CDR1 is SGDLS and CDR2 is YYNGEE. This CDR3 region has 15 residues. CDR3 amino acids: CASSVRDRGRTEAFF. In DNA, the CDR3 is TGTGCCAGCAGCGTGAGGGACAGGGGGCGCACTGAAGCTTTCTTT. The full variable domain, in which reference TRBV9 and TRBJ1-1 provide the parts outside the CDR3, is DSGVTQTPKHLITATGQRVTLRCSPRSGDLSVYWYQQSLDQGLQFLIQYYNGEERAKGNILERFSAQQFPDLHSELNLSSLELGDSALYFCASSVRDRGRTEAFFGQGTRLTVV.

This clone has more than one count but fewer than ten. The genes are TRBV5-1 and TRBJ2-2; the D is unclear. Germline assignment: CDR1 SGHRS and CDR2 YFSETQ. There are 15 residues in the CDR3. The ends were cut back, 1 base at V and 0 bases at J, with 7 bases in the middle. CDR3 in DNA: TGCGCCAGCAGCTTGCAAGCTTCGAACACCGGGGAGCTGTTTTTT. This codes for CASSLQASNTGELFF.

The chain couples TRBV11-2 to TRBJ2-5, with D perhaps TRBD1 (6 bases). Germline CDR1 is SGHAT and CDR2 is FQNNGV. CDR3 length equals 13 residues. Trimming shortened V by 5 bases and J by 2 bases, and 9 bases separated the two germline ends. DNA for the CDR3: TGTGCCAGCAGCGGGCAGGGGCAAGAGACCCAGTACTTC. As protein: CASSGQGQETQYF.

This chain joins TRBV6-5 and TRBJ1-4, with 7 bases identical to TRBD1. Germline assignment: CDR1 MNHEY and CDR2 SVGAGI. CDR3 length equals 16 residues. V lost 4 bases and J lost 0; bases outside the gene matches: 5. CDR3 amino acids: CASSSGTVATNEKLFF. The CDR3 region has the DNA TGTGCCAGCAGTTCCGGGACAGTTGCAACTAATGAAAAACTGTTTTTT.

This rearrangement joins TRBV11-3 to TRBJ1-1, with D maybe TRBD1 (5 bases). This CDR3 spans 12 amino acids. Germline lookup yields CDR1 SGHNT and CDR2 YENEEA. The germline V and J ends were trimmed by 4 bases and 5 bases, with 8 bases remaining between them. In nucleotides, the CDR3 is TGTGCCAGCAGCTCACGGGGGACTGAAGCTTTCTTT. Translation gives CASSSRGTEAFF.

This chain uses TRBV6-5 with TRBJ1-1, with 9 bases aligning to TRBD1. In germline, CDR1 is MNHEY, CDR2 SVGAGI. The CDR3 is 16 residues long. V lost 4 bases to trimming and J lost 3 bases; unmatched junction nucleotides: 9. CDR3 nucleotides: TGTGCCAGCAGTTCCCCCGACAGGGGGTATGACACTGAAGCTTTCTTT. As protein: CASSSPDRGYDTEAFF.

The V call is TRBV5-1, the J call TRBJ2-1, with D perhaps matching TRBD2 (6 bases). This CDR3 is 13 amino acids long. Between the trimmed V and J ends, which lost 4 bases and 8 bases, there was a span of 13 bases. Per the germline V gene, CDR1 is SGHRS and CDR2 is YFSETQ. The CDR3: CASSVRTKDEQFF. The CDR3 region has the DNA TGCGCCAGCAGCGTGAGGACTAAGGATGAGCAGTTCTTC. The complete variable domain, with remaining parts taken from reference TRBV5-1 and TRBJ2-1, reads KAGVTQTPRYLIKTRGQQVTLSCSPISGHRSVSWYQQTPGQGLQFLFEYFSETQRNKGNFPGRFSGRQFSNSRSEMNVSTLELGDSALYLCASSVRTKDEQFFGPGTRLTVL.

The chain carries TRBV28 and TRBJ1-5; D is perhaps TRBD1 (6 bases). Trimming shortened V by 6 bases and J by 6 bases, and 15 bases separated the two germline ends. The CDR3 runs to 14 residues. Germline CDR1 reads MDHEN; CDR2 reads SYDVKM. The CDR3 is CASRQGPTGQPQHF. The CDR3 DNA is TGTGCCAGCAGACAGGGCCCCACGGGTCAGCCCCAGCATTTT.

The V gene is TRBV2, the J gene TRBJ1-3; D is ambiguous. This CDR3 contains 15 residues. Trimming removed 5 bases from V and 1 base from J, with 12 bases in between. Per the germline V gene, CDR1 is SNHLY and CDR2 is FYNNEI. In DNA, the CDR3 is TGTGCCAGCAGTTCTTACTCAGGATCTGGAAACACCATATATTTT. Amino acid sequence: CASSSYSGSGNTIYF.

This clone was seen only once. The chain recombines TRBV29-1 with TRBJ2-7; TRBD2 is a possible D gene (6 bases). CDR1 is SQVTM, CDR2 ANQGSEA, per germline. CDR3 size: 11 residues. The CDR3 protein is CRCGKMHEQYF. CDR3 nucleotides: TGCAGGTGCGGGAAAATGCACGAGCAGTACTTC.

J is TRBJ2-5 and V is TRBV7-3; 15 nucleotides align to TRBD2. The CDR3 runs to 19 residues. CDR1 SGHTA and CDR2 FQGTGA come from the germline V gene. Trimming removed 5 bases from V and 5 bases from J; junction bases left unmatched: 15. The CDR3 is CASSPRPSGLAGGLETQYF. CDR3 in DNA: TGTGCCAGCAGCCCACGGCCCTCGGGACTAGCGGGGGGCCTGGAGACCCAGTACTTC. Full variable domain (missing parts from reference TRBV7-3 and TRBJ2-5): GAGVSQTPSNKVTEKGKYVELRCDPISGHTALYWYRQSLGQGPEFLIYFQGTGAADDSGLPNDRFFAVRPEGSVSTLKIQRTERGDSAVYLCASSPRPSGLAGGLETQYFGPGTRLLVL.

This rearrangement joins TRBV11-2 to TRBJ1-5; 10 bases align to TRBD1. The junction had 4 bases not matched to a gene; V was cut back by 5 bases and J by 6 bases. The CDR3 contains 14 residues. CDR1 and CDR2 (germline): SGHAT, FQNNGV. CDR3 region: CASSLTGGGQPQHF. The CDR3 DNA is TGTGCCAGCAGCCTGACAGGGGGCGGTCAGCCCCAGCATTTT. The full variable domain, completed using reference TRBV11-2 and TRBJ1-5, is EAGVAQSPRYKIIEKRQSVAFWCNPISGHATLYWYQQILGQGPKLLIQFQNNGVVDDSQLPKDRFSAERLKGVDSTLKIQPAKLEDSAVYLCASSLTGGGQPQHFGDGTRLSIL.

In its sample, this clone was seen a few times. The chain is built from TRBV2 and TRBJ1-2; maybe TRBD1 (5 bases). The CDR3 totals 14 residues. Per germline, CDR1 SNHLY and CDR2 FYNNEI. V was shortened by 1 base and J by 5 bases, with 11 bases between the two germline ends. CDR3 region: CASSEGRGKYGYTF. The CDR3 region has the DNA TGTGCCAGCAGTGAAGGGCGGGGCAAGTATGGCTACACCTTC.

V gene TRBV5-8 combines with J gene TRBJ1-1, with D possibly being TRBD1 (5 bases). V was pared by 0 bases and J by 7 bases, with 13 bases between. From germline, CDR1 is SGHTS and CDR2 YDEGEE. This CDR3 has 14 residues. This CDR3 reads CASSLGRVLGEAFF. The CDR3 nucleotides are TGTGCCAGCAGCTTGGGCAGGGTCTTGGGTGAAGCTTTCTTT.

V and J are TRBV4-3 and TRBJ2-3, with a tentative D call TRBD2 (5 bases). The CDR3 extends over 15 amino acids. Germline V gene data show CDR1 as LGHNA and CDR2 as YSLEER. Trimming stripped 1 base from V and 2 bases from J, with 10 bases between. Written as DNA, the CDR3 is TGCGCCAGCAGCCAAGGGGAGCGGCACACAGATACGCAGTATTTT. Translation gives CASSQGERHTDTQYF.

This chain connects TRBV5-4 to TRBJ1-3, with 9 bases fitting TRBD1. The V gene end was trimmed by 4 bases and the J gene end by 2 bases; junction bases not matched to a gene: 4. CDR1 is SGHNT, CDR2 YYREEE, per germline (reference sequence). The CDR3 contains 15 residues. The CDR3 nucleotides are TGTGCCAGCAGCCCCGGGACAGGGACTGGAAACACCATATATTTT. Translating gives CASSPGTGTGNTIYF.

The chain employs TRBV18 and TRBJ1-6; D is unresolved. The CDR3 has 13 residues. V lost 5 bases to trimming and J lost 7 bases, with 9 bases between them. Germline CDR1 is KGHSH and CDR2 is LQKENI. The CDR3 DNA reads TGTGCCAGCTCATGGGGAGACAATTCACCCCTCCACTTT. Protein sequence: CASSWGDNSPLHF.

The CDR3 reads CASSLGKGDEQYF. The CDR3 DNA is TGTGCCAGCAGCCTTGGGAAGGGGGACGAGCAGTACTTC. The chain combines TRBV4-2 with TRBJ2-7; the D gene is possibly TRBD1 (6 bases). Trimming left V 4 bases short and J 5 bases short, with 12 bases between. The germline V gene encodes CDR1 LGHNA and CDR2 YNFKEQ. The CDR3 contains 13 residues.